A selection of T cell receptor beta chains follows, all from one sample in a study of a mutant IDH1 vaccine in newly diagnosed glioma. Their cognate antigens are unknown. Generated by immunoSEQ multiplex PCR, the TCRdb table keeps only in-frame clones and is missing some. The sample lists about 60,000 clones; roughly four fifths were seen once. This sample comprised PBMCs, obtained from a glioma patient whose treatment included an IDH1 peptide vaccine. These receptors originate from a woman in her 50s with glioma. Both conserved end residues are part of each CDR3. The order of the fields is D gene, V gene, J gene, clone size, CDR3 protein, CDR3 DNA. A D gene is named only where the DNA matches it firmly. Some rows mark clone size as missing; the rest say once, few, many or name a class of expanded clone.

TRBD1	TRBV10-3	TRBJ2-7	-	CAISLLSPDRGYEQYF	TGTGCCATCAGTTTACTCTCACCGGACAGGGGGTACGAGCAGTACTTC
-	TRBV19	TRBJ1-2	-	CASRPNGRLIYGYTF	TGTGCCAGTAGGCCCAACGGAAGGTTGATTTATGGCTACACCTTC
TRBD1	TRBV18	TRBJ2-2	-	CASSPLQGAGELFF	TGTGCCAGCTCACCACTACAGGGGGCCGGGGAGCTGTTTTTT
-	TRBV10-3	TRBJ1-6	-	CAISESEHNSPLHF	TGTGCCATCAGTGAGTCAGAGCATAATTCACCCCTCCACTTT
TRBD2	TRBV5-1	TRBJ2-7	-	CASSLATTGGIYEQYF	TGCGCCAGCAGCTTGGCAACAACGGGGGGGATCTACGAGCAGTACTTC
TRBD2	TRBV5-1	TRBJ2-2	-	CASSLKLAGGTGELFF	TGCGCCAGCAGCTTGAAGCTAGCGGGAGGCACCGGGGAGCTGTTTTTT
-	TRBV19	TRBJ1-5	-	CASSIVRGGGSNQPQHF	TGTGCCAGTAGTATAGTCAGGGGAGGTGGGAGCAATCAGCCCCAGCATTTT
-	TRBV28	TRBJ2-7	once	CASRTPGTKGEQYF	TGTGCCAGCAGAACCCCCGGGACAAAGGGCGAGCAGTACTTC
-	TRBV5-4	TRBJ1-4	once	CASSHSRSTNEKLFF	TGTGCCAGCAGCCATTCCAGATCAACTAATGAAAAACTGTTTTTT
TRBD1	TRBV9	TRBJ2-6	medium-sized	CASSAPVPGGASGANVLTF	TGTGCCAGCAGCGCACCGGTTCCAGGGGGCGCTTCTGGGGCCAACGTCCTGACTTTC
-	TRBV9	TRBJ1-2	-	CASSVGADVGGYTF	TGTGCCAGCAGCGTAGGCGCCGACGTTGGGGGCTACACCTTC
-	TRBV7-9	TRBJ2-7	-	CASSLVQGSYEQYF	TGTGCCAGCAGCCTGGTGCAGGGTTCGTACGAGCAGTACTTC
-	TRBV28	TRBJ1-1	-	CASSLTVNTEAFF	TGTGCCAGCAGTTTAACAGTGAACACTGAAGCTTTCTTT
-	TRBV6-5	TRBJ2-3	-	CASNPREHDTQYF	TGTGCCAGCAATCCGAGGGAGCATGATACGCAGTATTTT
-	TRBV5-4	TRBJ1-3	-	CASSPGRGLKGNTIYF	TGTGCCAGCAGCCCGGGTCGGGGGTTAAAAGGAAACACCATATATTTT
TRBD1	TRBV6-1	TRBJ2-7	once	CATGTGYYEQYF	TGTGCCACCGGGACAGGATACTACGAGCAGTACTTC
-	TRBV12-2	TRBJ1-6	few	CASRLPEWSPLHF	TGTGCAAGTCGCCTCCCCGAGTGGTCACCCCTCCACTTT
-	TRBV10-3	TRBJ1-2	few	CAISESIFRGEDYGYTF	TGTGCCATCAGTGAGTCGATTTTCAGGGGAGAGGACTATGGCTACACCTTC
-	TRBV2	TRBJ1-2	-	CASSEGIGIYGYTF	TGTGCCAGCAGTGAAGGGATAGGGATTTATGGCTACACCTTC
-	TRBV5-4	TRBJ2-7	-	CASSPSAANRYEQYF	TGTGCCAGCAGCCCATCGGCGGCAAATCGCTACGAGCAGTACTTC
-	TRBV9	TRBJ1-1	-	CGSGGGNTEAFF	TGTGGCAGCGGGGGCGGGAACACTGAAGCTTTCTTT
TRBD2	TRBV7-2	TRBJ2-5	-	CASTRGGAGETQYF	TGTGCCAGCACCCGCGGGGGGGCCGGGGAGACCCAGTACTTC